The 21 T cell receptor beta chains listed next were all sequenced from one sample in a study of radiation and T cells in renal cell carcinoma. As for time point: blood 4 weeks post-SBRT, at nephrectomy. Specified treatment: 15 Gy SBRT to primary tumor, nephrectomy 4 weeks later. Sequencing used immunoSEQ multiplex PCR; TCRdb keeps in-frame clones, though not all of them. The sample lists around 100,000 clones, around 84% occurring once. This specimen was blood, taken from a patient whose treatment included radiotherapy and nephrectomy. The receptors originated from a man aged 55 to 70 with renal cell carcinoma.

This chain links TRBV5-1 with TRBJ2-1, with a weak D call TRBD1 (5 bases). Per germline, CDR1 SGHRS and CDR2 YFSETQ. The germline V and J ends were trimmed by 6 bases and 7 bases, with 14 bases remaining between them. This CDR3 region has 13 residues. The CDR3 DNA follows: TGCGCCAGCATGTGGATTGCAGGGAATGAGCAGTTCTTC. Protein product: CASMWIAGNEQFF.

The chain joins TRBV7-2 to TRBJ2-2; 11 bases are shared with TRBD2. Germline trimming cut 3 bases from V and 1 base from J; bases unmatched to any gene: 7. This CDR3 is 18 amino acids long. Germline V gene sequence: CDR1 SGHTA, CDR2 FQGNSA. CDR3 sequence reads: CASSFPGTSGLNTGELFF. In DNA form, the CDR3 reads TGTGCCAGCAGCTTTCCCGGGACTAGCGGCCTGAACACCGGGGAGCTGTTTTTT.

In this sample, this clone turned up once. This rearrangement joins TRBV27 to TRBJ1-5; possibly TRBD1 for D (6 bases). Deletions cut 5 bases from V and 6 bases from J, with 11 bases between. This CDR3 spans 13 amino acids. Germline V lookup: CDR1 MNHEY, CDR2 SMNVEV (reference sequence). In DNA, the CDR3 is TGTGCCAGCAGTCTGAAGGGGGGTCAGCCCCAGCATTTT. Translated: CASSLKGGQPQHF.

The V and J genes are TRBV27 and TRBJ2-5, with D possibly being TRBD2 (5 bases). Germline CDR1 is MNHEY and CDR2 is SMNVEV (reference sequence). V shed 2 bases and J shed 5 bases, with 12 bases lying between them. The CDR3 totals 14 residues. The CDR3 sequence: CASSLAGDGETQYF. In nucleotides, the CDR3 is TGTGCCAGCAGTTTAGCGGGTGATGGGGAGACCCAGTACTTC.

In this sample, this clone turned up once. The chain employs TRBV7-9 and TRBJ1-4; tentatively, D is TRBD1 (5 bases). From germline, CDR1 is SEHNR and CDR2 FQNEAQ (reference sequence). This CDR3 comprises 14 residues. Trimming left V 1 base short and J 6 bases short, with 9 bases between. CDR3 sequence reads: CASSLVTDYEKLFF. CDR3 DNA sequence: TGTGCCAGCAGCTTAGTGACAGATTATGAAAAACTGTTTTTT.

CDR3 DNA: TGTGCCAGCAGCTTAGGGGAGTCCTCTGGGGCCAACGTCCTGACTTTC. It codes for CASSLGESSGANVLTF. The chain recombines TRBV9 with TRBJ2-6; D tentatively fits TRBD1 or TRBD2 (5 bases each). Germline CDR1 and CDR2: SGDLS and YYNGEE. This CDR3 spans 16 amino acids. Trimming removed 4 bases at V and 0 bases at J, with 11 bases between.

There are a few counts of this clone. The chain is built from TRBV7-9 and TRBJ2-7; D perhaps matches TRBD2 (5 bases). This CDR3 is 13 amino acids long. Per the germline V gene, CDR1 is SEHNR and CDR2 is FQNEAQ (reference sequence). V was clipped by 5 bases and J by 6 bases, with 14 bases between them. The DNA for the CDR3 is TGTGCCAGCAGCGGGCGAGGGCTAGGCGAGCAGTACTTC. Protein: CASSGRGLGEQYF.

This chain connects TRBV11-2 to TRBJ2-5; 9 bases fit TRBD1. V lost 8 bases to trimming and J lost 0 bases; unmatched junction nucleotides: 4. CDR3 length: 14 residues. The V gene's germline CDR1 is SGHAT and CDR2 FQNNGV. CDR3 DNA: TGTGCCAGCCGGGACAGGGAGTACCAAGAGACCCAGTACTTC. Its protein is CASRDREYQETQYF.

The chain combines TRBV28 with TRBJ2-7; D may be TRBD1 or TRBD2 (5 bases each). The ends were cut back, 5 bases at V and 0 bases at J, with 14 bases in the middle. The CDR3 totals 15 residues. Germline V gives CDR1 MDHEN, CDR2 SYDVKM. The CDR3 coding sequence is TGTGCCAGCAGTGCCCGGGACGCGAGCTCCTACGAGCAGTACTTC. Residues: CASSARDASSYEQYF. The whole variable domain, remainder taken from reference TRBV28 and TRBJ2-7, is DVKVTQSSRYLVKRTGEKVFLECVQDMDHENMFWYRQDPGLGLRLIYFSYDVKMKEKGDIPEGYSVSREKKERFSLILESASTNQTSMYLCASSARDASSYEQYFGPGTRLTVT.

The V call is TRBV27, the J call TRBJ2-1, with a possible D match to TRBD1 (6 bases). CDR1 MNHEY and CDR2 SMNVEV come from the germline V gene (reference sequence). This CDR3 has 14 residues. Trimming left V 0 bases short and J 7 bases short, with 10 bases between. CDR3 sequence (DNA): TGTGCCAGCAGTTTATCTACAGGGTGGAATGAGCAGTTCTTC. Translation gives CASSLSTGWNEQFF.

The chain joins TRBV18 to TRBJ1-1; possible D gene TRBD1, 6 bases. Germline CDR1 reads KGHSH; CDR2 reads LQKENI. Trimming shortened V by 5 bases and J by 4 bases, and 14 bases separated the two germline ends. This CDR3 spans 14 amino acids. CDR3 amino acids: CASSAVQGSTEAFF. The CDR3 nucleotides read TGTGCCAGCTCAGCTGTACAGGGAAGCACTGAAGCTTTCTTT.

This rearrangement joins TRBV27 to TRBJ2-1; the D gene is possibly TRBD2 (6 bases). The length of the CDR3 is 16 residues. V was shortened by 6 bases and J by 2 bases, with 17 bases between the two germline ends. Per the germline V gene, CDR1 is MNHEY and CDR2 is SMNVEV (reference sequence). The CDR3 sequence: CASSFARDSPYNEQFF. CDR3 in DNA: TGTGCCAGCAGCTTCGCCCGGGACTCCCCCTACAATGAGCAGTTCTTC.

The genes are TRBV9 and TRBJ2-2; D remains unclear. CDR3 length equals 12 residues. V lost 4 bases and J lost 8, with 9 bases in between. Germline values: CDR1 SGDLS, CDR2 YYNGEE. Here the CDR3 DNA reads TGTGCCAGCAGCTCCCGTACTGGGGAGCTGTTTTTT. As protein: CASSSRTGELFF.

The chain has TRBV7-9 and TRBJ2-7, with 8 bases identical to TRBD1. Germline V gene lookup returns CDR1 SEHNR and CDR2 FQNEAQ (reference sequence). The length of the CDR3 is 13 residues. The junction had 5 bases not matched to a gene; V was cut back by 4 bases and J by 6 bases. The CDR3 coding sequence is TGTGCCAGCAGCTGGACAGGGAAAGGCGAGCAGTACTTC. Translating it yields CASSWTGKGEQYF.

The V call is TRBV12-2, the J call TRBJ2-5. TRBV12-2 is tagged as a pseudogene. The length of the CDR3 is 15 residues. CDR3 nucleotides: TGTGCAAGTCGCTTAGGATGGGTCAGCCAAGAGACCCAGTACTTC. This codes for CASRLGWVSQETQYF.

The chain has TRBV27 and TRBJ2-3; TRBD2 might be the D (5 bases). Germline-derived CDR1 and CDR2 are MNHEY and SMNVEV (reference sequence). The CDR3 has 14 amino acids. V lost 6 bases and J 6 bases, leaving 16 bases between the germline ends. The CDR3 loop is CASRKGDLADTQYF. The CDR3 DNA reads TGTGCCAGCAGAAAGGGAGACCTGGCGGATACGCAGTATTTT.

This chain joins TRBV12-5 and TRBJ1-2; no clear D gene. V lost 1 base to trimming and J lost 8 bases, with 11 bases between them. The CDR3 has 13 residues. In germline, CDR1 is LGHNT, CDR2 FRNRAP. This chain's CDR3 is CASGLEPLGGYTF. The CDR3 region has the DNA TGTGCTAGTGGTTTGGAGCCGTTGGGCGGCTACACCTTC.

This clone was seen just once. The V and J genes are TRBV6-5 and TRBJ1-1; D possibly corresponds to TRBD1 (5 bases). The CDR3 is 15 residues long. Trimming took 6 bases from V and 1 from J, leaving 15 bases between them. Germline CDR1 is MNHEY and CDR2 is SVGAGI. The CDR3 loop is CASRRTGAGNTEAFF. The CDR3 DNA is TGTGCCAGCAGACGTACCGGGGCAGGGAACACTGAAGCTTTCTTT.

The chain employs TRBV30 and TRBJ2-3, with D hard to call. V was pared by 0 bases and J by 0 bases, with 16 bases between. This CDR3 spans 17 amino acids. Germline CDR1 GTSNPN, CDR2 SVGIG (reference sequence). The CDR3 protein is CAWSVLRPETSTDTQYF. For the CDR3, the DNA is TGTGCCTGGAGTGTACTTCGGCCAGAGACTAGCACAGATACGCAGTATTTT.

The chain employs TRBV30 and TRBJ1-3, with 7 bases fitting TRBD1. The germline CDR1 and CDR2 sequences are GTSNPN and SVGIG (reference sequence). This CDR3 has 16 residues. After removal of 1 base from V and 2 bases from J, the junction contained 8 bases not matched to a gene. The CDR3 loop is CAWSAYFTGAGNTIYF. In nucleotides, the CDR3 is TGTGCCTGGAGTGCTTACTTCACAGGGGCTGGAAACACCATATATTTT.

This clone was detected a few times. The V and J genes are TRBV5-4 and TRBJ1-1; tentative D call: TRBD1 (6 bases). Germline loops: CDR1 SGHNT, CDR2 YYREEE (reference sequence). Deletions cut 2 bases from V and 2 bases from J, with 10 bases between. This CDR3 has 14 amino acids. In nucleotides, the CDR3 is TGTGCCAGCAGCTTCCAGGGGCACAACACTGAAGCTTTCTTT. Translating gives CASSFQGHNTEAFF.